A single sample is the source of the 7 T cell receptor beta chains below, sequenced in a study of blood T cell repertoires in COVID-19. Sequencing used immunoSEQ multiplex PCR; TCRdb keeps in-frame clones, though not all of them. There are 140,000 to 150,000 clones in the sample; around three quarters occur only once, and roughly 8.7% lies in the top ten. The specimen sequenced was peripheral blood. The source is a man over 45 with active or convalescent COVID-19.

The V gene is TRBV3-1 (or the pseudogene TRBV3-2), the J gene TRBJ2-2; D is possibly TRBD1 (5 bases). This CDR3 is 14 amino acids long. The germline V gene encodes CDR1 LGHDT and CDR2 YNNKEL (reference sequence). V gave up 1 base and J gave up 7 bases, with 10 bases separating them. As DNA, the CDR3 is TGTGCCAGCAGCCAAGTCGATCAGGGCGGGGAGCTGTTTTTT. Its translation is CASSQVDQGGELFF.

This clone has just a few counts. The chain joins TRBV10-1 to TRBJ2-7; D is undetermined. The germline gives CDR1 WNHNN, CDR2 SYGVQD (reference sequence). Trimming removed 3 bases from V and 4 bases from J, with 16 bases in between. CDR3 size: 15 residues. The CDR3 sequence is CASSDDLRLSYEQYF. CDR3 bases: TGCGCCAGCAGTGATGATCTCAGACTGTCATACGAGCAGTACTTC.

This clone has a single count. The V and J genes are TRBV7-3 and TRBJ2-3; TRBD2 agrees at 7 bases. Unmatched junction bases numbered 3, after V lost 2 bases and J lost 4 bases. The CDR3 contains 14 residues. Germline V gene lookup returns CDR1 SGHTA and CDR2 FQGTGA. The CDR3 DNA sequence: TGTGCCAGCAGCTTAGGGCGGGAGTCAGATACGCAGTATTTT. Its translation: CASSLGRESDTQYF.

The CDR3 sequence: CASSRRWTGINTEAFF. The CDR3 DNA is TGTGCCAGCAGCCGCCGGTGGACAGGGATAAACACTGAAGCTTTCTTT. The chain recombines TRBV11-2 with TRBJ1-1; TRBD1 matches at 8 bases. The ends lost 5 bases at V and 2 bases at J; junction bases unmatched: 10. The CDR3 loop spans 16 amino acids. CDR1 and CDR2 (germline): SGHAT, FQNNGV.

The chain recombines TRBV4-1 with TRBJ2-1; D is uncertain. The CDR3 has 16 residues. V was shortened by 4 bases and J by 2 bases, with 15 bases between the two germline ends. Germline CDR1 reads MGHRA; CDR2 reads YSYEKL. The CDR3 is CASSPDMGPTYNEQFF. The CDR3 nucleotides are TGCGCCAGCAGCCCAGATATGGGCCCTACCTACAATGAGCAGTTCTTC.

The chain employs TRBV7-6 and TRBJ2-2, with TRBD2 identical over 7 bases. CDR3 length equals 16 residues. The V and J ends lost 5 bases and 4 bases, in that order; junction bases with no gene match: 10. Germline CDR1 SGHVS, CDR2 FNYEAQ. The CDR3 DNA follows: TGTGCCAGCAGCCCCCTGGCGGGAGAACCCACCGGGGAGCTGTTTTTT. Protein: CASSPLAGEPTGELFF.

The J gene is TRBJ2-5, the V gene TRBV12-5, with TRBD2 matching over 13 bases. Germline assignment: CDR1 LGHNT and CDR2 FRNRAP. The CDR3 runs 16 residues. The J segment lost 5 bases and the V segment lost 3 bases, leaving 6 bases of the junction unmatched. Here the CDR3 DNA reads TGTGCTAGTGGTTTTACTAGCGGGAGGGCCGGCGAGACCCAGTACTTC. As protein: CASGFTSGRAGETQYF.